The clone carrying this T cell receptor beta chain was detected only once. This record belongs to a study of shared T cell receptors in the human thymus. This CDR3 comprises 18 residues. V was shortened by 0 bases and J by 0 bases, with 15 bases between the two germline ends. The V gene's germline CDR1 is LGHNA and CDR2 YSLEER. Sequenced by immunoSEQ multiplex PCR; TCRdb stores in-frame clones only, minus some. Among roughly 500,000 clones, about 84% were seen once, and the ten largest hold around 0.013%. The sample was also reused in another study, on human thymus T cells. That report notes: Finnish infants who were healthy and having corrective surgery for congenital heart defects made up the donors. Resections from corrective heart surgery supplied the thymus tissue. Within thymic and blood repertoires, V and J gene usage appeared to be biased. Related research found strongly overlapping thymic repertoires in unrelated individuals.

The sequence was collected from a boy under two years old with a congenital heart defect. V and J are TRBV4-3 and TRBJ1-5, with D hard to call. Sequencing was performed on thymocytes. The CDR3 DNA reads TGCGCCAGCAGCCAAGATTGGCTGTGGGCGAATAGCAATCAGCCCCAGCATTTT. Protein: CASSQDWLWANSNQPQHF.